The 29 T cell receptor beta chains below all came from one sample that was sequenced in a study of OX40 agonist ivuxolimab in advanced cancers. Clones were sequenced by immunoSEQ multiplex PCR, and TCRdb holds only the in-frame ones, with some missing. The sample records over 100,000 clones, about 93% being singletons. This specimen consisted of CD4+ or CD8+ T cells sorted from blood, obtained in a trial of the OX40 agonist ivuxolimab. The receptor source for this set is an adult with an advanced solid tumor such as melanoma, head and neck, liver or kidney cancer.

CDR3 amino acids: CASSLTGDYGYTF. The DNA for the CDR3 is TGTGCCAGCAGTTTGACAGGGGACTATGGCTACACCTTC. The genes are TRBV28 and TRBJ1-2; 8 nucleotides agree with TRBD1. The trim removed 3 bases at V and 3 bases at J, leaving 0 bases unmatched. Per the germline V gene, CDR1 is MDHEN and CDR2 is SYDVKM. CDR3 length: 13 amino acids.

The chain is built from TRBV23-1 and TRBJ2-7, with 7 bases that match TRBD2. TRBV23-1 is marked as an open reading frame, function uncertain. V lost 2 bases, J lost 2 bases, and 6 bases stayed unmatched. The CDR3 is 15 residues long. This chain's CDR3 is CASSQRLAEPYEQYF. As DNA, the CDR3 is TGCGCCAGCAGTCAACGACTAGCTGAACCCTACGAGCAGTACTTC.

Here the CDR3 reads CASRRDRVDEQFF. The CDR3, as DNA: TGTGCCAGCAGACGGGACAGGGTGGATGAGCAGTTCTTC. The rearrangement uses TRBV6-1 and TRBJ2-1, with TRBD1 matching 9 bases. Germline V gene data show CDR1 as MNHNS and CDR2 as SASEGT. This CDR3 has 13 residues. V gave up 6 bases and J gave up 8 bases; unmatched junction bases: 5.

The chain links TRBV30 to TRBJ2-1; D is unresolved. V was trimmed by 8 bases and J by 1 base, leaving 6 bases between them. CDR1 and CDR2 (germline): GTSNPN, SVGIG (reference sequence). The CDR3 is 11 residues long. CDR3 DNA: TGTGCCCTAAGGTCCTACAATGAGCAGTTCTTC. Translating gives CALRSYNEQFF. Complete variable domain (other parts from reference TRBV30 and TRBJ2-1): SQTIHQWPATLVQPVGSPLSLECTVEGTSNPNLYWYRQAAGRGLQLLFYSVGIGQISSEVPQNLSASRPQDRQFILSSKKLLLSDSGFYLCALRSYNEQFFGPGTRLTVL.

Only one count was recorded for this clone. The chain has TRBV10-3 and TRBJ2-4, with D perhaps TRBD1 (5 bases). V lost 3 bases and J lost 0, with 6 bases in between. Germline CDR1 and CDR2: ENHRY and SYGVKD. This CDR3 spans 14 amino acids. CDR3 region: CAISEGVAKNIQYF. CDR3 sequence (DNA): TGTGCCATCAGTGAAGGGGTAGCCAAAAACATTCAGTACTTC.

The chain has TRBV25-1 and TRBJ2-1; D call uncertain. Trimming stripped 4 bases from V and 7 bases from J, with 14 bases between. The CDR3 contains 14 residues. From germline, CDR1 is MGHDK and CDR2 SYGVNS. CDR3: CASSGLGIENEQFF. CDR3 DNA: TGTGCCAGCAGTGGTCTGGGGATAGAGAATGAGCAGTTCTTC. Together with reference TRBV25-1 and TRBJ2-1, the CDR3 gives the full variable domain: EADIYQTPRYLVIGTGKKITLECSQTMGHDKMYWYQQDPGMELHLIHYSYGVNSTEKGDLSSESTVSRIRTEHFPLTLESARPSHTSQYLCASSGLGIENEQFFGPGTRLTVL.

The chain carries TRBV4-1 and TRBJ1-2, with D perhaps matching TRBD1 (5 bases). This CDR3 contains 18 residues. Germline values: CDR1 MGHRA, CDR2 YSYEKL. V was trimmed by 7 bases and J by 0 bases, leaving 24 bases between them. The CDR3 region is CASKQSQTGATTNYGYTF. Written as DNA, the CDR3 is TGCGCCAGCAAACAATCTCAGACCGGGGCCACAACTAACTATGGCTACACCTTC.

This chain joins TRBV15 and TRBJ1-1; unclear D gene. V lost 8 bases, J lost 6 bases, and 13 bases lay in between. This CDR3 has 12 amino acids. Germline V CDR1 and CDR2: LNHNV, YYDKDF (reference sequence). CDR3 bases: TGTGCCACCCAAAGTGGCACCTCTGAAGCTTTCTTT. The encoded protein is CATQSGTSEAFF.

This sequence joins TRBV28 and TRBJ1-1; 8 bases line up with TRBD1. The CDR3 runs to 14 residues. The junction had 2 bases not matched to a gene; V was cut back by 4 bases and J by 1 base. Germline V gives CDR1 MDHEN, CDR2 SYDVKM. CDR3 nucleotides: TGTGCCAGCAGTTGGGGGACAGGGAACACTGAAGCTTTCTTT. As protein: CASSWGTGNTEAFF.

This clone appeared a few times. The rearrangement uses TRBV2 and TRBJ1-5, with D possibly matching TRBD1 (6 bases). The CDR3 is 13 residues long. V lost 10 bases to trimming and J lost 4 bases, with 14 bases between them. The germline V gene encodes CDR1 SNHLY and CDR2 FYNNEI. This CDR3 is CATGQGRNQPQHF. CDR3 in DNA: TGTGCCACCGGGCAGGGGAGGAATCAGCCCCAGCATTTT.

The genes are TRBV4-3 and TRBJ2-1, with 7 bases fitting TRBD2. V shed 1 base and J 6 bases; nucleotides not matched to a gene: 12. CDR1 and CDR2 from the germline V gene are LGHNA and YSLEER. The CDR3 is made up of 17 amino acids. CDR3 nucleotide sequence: TGCGCCAGCAGCCAAGGCGGGTATGCGGGAGATATCAATGAGCAGTTCTTC. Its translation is CASSQGGYAGDINEQFF.

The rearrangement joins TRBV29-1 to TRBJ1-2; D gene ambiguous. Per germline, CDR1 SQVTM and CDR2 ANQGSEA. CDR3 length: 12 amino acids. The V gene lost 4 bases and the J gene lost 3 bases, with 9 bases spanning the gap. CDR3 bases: TGCAGCGTTGGTCGGGGAGACTATGGCTACACCTTC. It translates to CSVGRGDYGYTF.

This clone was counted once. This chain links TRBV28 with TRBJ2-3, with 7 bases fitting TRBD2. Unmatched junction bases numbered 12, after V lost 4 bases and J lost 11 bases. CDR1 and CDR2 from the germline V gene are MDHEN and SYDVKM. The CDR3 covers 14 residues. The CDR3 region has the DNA TGTGCCAGCAGTTCTCCCCCCTCTCGCGGGAGGCAGTATTTT. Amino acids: CASSSPPSRGRQYF.

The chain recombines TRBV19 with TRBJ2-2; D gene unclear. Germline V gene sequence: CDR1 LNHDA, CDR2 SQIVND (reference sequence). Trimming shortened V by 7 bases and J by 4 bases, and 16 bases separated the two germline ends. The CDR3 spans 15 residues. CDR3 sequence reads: CASKRAPSGTGELFF. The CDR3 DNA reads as TGTGCCAGTAAAAGAGCCCCGTCCGGCACCGGGGAGCTGTTTTTT.

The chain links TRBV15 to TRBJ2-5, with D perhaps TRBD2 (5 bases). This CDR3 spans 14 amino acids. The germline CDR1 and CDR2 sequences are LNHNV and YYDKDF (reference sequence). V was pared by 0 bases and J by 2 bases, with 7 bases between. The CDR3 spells CATSRDRGQETQYF. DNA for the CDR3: TGTGCCACCAGCAGAGATCGCGGGCAAGAGACCCAGTACTTC.

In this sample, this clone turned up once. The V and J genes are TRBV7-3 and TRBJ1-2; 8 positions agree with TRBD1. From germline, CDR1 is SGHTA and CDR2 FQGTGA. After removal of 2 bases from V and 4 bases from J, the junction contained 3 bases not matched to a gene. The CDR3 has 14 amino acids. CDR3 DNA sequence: TGTGCCAGCAGCTTACAGGGGGCGAGCTATGGCTACACCTTC. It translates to CASSLQGASYGYTF. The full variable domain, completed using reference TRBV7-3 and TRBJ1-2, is GAGVSQTPSNKVTEKGKYVELRCDPISGHTALYWYRQSLGQGPEFLIYFQGTGAADDSGLPNDRFFAVRPEGSVSTLKIQRTERGDSAVYLCASSLQGASYGYTFGSGTRLTVV.

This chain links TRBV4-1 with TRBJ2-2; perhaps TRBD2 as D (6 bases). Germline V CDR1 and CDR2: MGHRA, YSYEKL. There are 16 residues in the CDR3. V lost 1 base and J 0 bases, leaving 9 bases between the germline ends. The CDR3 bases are TGCGCCAGCAGCCAAGGTGGAGGGGCGAACACCGGGGAGCTGTTTTTT. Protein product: CASSQGGGANTGELFF.

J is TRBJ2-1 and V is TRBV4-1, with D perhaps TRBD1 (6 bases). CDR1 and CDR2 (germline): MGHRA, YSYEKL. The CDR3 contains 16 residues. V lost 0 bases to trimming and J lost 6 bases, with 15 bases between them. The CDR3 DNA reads TGCGCCAGCAGCCAAGATGCGGACAGTCCGAGCAATGAGCAGTTCTTC. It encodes CASSQDADSPSNEQFF.

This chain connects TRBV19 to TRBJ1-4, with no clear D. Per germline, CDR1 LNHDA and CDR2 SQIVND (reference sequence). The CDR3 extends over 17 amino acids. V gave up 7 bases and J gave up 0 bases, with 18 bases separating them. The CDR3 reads CASKGTGTVTTNEKLFF. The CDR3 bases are TGTGCCAGTAAGGGAACGGGCACCGTCACAACTAATGAAAAACTGTTTTTT.

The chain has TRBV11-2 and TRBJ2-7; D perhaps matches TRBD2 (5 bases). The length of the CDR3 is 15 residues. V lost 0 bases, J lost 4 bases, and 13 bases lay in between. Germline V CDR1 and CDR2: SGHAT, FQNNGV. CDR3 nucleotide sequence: TGTGCCAGCAGCTTAGACGGGAAGCCCGGGTACGAGCAGTACTTC. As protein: CASSLDGKPGYEQYF. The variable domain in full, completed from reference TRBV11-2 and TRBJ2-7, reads EAGVAQSPRYKIIEKRQSVAFWCNPISGHATLYWYQQILGQGPKLLIQFQNNGVVDDSQLPKDRFSAERLKGVDSTLKIQPAKLEDSAVYLCASSLDGKPGYEQYFGPGTRLTVT.

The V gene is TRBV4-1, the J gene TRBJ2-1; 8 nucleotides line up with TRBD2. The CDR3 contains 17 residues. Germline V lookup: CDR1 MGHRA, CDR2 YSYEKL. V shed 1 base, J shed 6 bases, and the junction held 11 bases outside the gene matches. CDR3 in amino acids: CASSQATGLAWGNEQFF. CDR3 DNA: TGCGCCAGCAGCCAAGCGACAGGACTAGCCTGGGGCAATGAGCAGTTCTTC.

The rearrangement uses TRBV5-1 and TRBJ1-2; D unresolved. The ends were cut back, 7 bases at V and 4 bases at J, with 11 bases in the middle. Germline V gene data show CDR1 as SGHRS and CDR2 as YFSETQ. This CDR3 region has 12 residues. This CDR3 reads CASGPDAYGYTF. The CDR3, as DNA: TGCGCCAGCGGACCGGACGCCTATGGCTACACCTTC.

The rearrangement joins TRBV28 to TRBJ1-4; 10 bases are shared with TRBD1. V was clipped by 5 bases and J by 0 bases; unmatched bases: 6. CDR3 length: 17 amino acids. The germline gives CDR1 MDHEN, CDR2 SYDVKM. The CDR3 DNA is TGTGCCAGCAGTCCTGGGACAGGGGAGGCAACTAATGAAAAACTGTTTTTT. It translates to CASSPGTGEATNEKLFF.

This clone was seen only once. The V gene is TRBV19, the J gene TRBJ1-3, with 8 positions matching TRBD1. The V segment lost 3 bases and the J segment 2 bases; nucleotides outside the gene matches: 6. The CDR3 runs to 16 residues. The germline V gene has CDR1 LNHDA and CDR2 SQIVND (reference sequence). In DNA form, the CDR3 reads TGTGCCAGTAGTATCCCATGGACAGGGACTGGAAACACCATATATTTT. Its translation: CASSIPWTGTGNTIYF.

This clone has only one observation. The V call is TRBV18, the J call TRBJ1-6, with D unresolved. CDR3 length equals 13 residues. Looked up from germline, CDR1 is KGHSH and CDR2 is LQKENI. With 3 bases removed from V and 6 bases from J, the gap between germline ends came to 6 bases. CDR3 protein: CASSPDVNSPLHF. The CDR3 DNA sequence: TGTGCCAGCTCACCCGACGTTAATTCACCCCTCCACTTT.

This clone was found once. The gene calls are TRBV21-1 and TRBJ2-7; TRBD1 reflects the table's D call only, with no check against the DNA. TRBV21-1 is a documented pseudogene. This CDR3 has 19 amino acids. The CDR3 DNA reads TGTGCCAGCAGCCCGCCTCGGACAGGGGTCATCCTTTTCTCCTACGAGCAGTACTTC. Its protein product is CASSPPRTGVILFSYEQYF.

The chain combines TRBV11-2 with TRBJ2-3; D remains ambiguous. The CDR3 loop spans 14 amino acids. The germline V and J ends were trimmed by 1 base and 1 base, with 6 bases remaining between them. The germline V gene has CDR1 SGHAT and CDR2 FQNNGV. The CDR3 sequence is CASSLVQGTDTQYF. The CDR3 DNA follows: TGTGCCAGCAGCTTAGTCCAGGGCACAGATACGCAGTATTTT.

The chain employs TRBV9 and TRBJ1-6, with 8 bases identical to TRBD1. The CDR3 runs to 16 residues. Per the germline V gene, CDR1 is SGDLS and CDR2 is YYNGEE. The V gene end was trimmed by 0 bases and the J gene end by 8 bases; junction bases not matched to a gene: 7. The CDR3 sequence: CASSVGGRGLDSPLHF. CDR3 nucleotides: TGTGCCAGCAGCGTAGGTGGCAGGGGGCTTGATTCACCCCTCCACTTT.

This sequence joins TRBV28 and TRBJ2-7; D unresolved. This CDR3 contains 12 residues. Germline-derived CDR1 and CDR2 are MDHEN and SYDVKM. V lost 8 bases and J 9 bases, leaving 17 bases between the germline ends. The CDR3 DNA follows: TGTGCCAGCGGTGAGTGGATGATCGGGCAGTACTTC. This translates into CASGEWMIGQYF.